The clone carrying this T cell receptor (beta chain) was counted many times. Its specificity is not known. Amplified TCR beta CDR3 regions derived from RNA transcripts. First-round RT-PCR targeting the TCR CDR3 was performed with the HTBI primer set. TCRdb reprocessed the multiplex PCR reads via MiXCR and lists one record per CDR3 protein. The sample comprises hundreds of thousands of distinct CDR3 sequences, about 14% of which are singletons, and around an eighth rests with the top ten. Those patients with uncontrolled infection, other autoimmune disease, pregnancy or lactation were excluded. The source of the sample is a study of T cells in Graves' hyperthyroidism and ophthalmopathy. The wider study: At the time of initial diagnosis and before any treatment, peripheral blood was collected.

Looked up from germline, CDR1 is MDHEN and CDR2 is SYDVKM. Germline trimming cut 8 bases from V and 4 bases from J; bases unmatched to any gene: 9. This CDR3 spans 16 amino acids. Findings and limits, study-wide: Most expanded thyroid clonotypes above 0.001 recurred in blood.

The sequence was collected from a woman in her forties or fifties with Graves' ophthalmopathy. What was sequenced was blood. The chain joins TRBV28 to TRBJ2-2; the match to TRBD2 covers 11 bases. As DNA, the CDR3 is TGTGCCAGCCCTAATTCCGGGACTAGCGGCACCGGGGAGCTGTTTTTT. This encodes CASPNSGTSGTGELFF.